The clone carrying this T cell receptor (beta chain) was counted at least ten times. These data are taken from a study of molecular identifiers for immune sequencing clone quantification. Each CDR3 protein is one row after TCRdb ran MiXCR on the PCR reads. Of about 300,000 distinct CDR3 sequences listed, about 21% are singletons. CDR1 is MDHEN and CDR2 is SYDVKM in the germline V gene. The CDR3 runs to 12 residues. V gave up 2 bases and J gave up 3 bases, with 5 bases separating them. Naive CD8 T cell sorting was performed on the CD8+CD4-CCR7+CD45RA+ phenotype. Sequences were obtained from naive CD8+ T cells from blood, with Jurkat cell RNA spiked in. Subset here: FACS-sorted CD8+CD4-CCR7+CD45RA+ naive T cells. This clonotype was sampled from a human donor in good health. Some libraries in this study had Jurkat cell RNA spiked in. The rearrangement links TRBV28 to TRBJ2-7; D is uncertain. The DNA of the CDR3 is TGTGCCAGCAGTTTAGCGTTCTACGAGCAGTACTTC. It is translated as CASSLAFYEQYF.